This TCR beta chain was obtained from a study of blood T cell repertoires in COVID-19. Study summary: The United States, Italy and Spain provided the acute and convalescent COVID-19 samples. Sources were T cells, B-cell-depleted T cells, or PBMCs; the material itself was cDNA or gDNA.

As processed by the authors: Amplification of reference gene primers was used by the study to estimate nucleated cell counts. The data were produced by immunoSEQ multiplex PCR, yet TCRdb's version contains in-frame clones alone and is incomplete. For V, J and clone size, that table is used; D and trimming come from the DNA. The sample consists of fewer than 200,000 clones, 80% to 90% of them appearing once. CDR3 length: 15 amino acids. Looked up from germline, CDR1 is LGHDT and CDR2 is YNNKEL (reference sequence). Germline trimming cut 4 bases from V and 0 bases from J; bases unmatched to any gene: 3.

Sequencing was carried out using peripheral blood. This receptor was identified in a man younger than 35 who had recovered from COVID-19. The V gene is TRBV3-1 (or the pseudogene TRBV3-2), the J gene TRBJ2-3, with 8 bases that match TRBD2. CDR3 bases: TGTGCCAGCAGCCCGACTAGCGCTAGCACAGATACGCAGTATTTT. The encoded protein is CASSPTSASTDTQYF.